This T cell receptor (beta chain) was sequenced in a study of control samples from healthy donors and cancer patients. Assay used: immunoSEQ multiplex PCR; TCRdb lists only in-frame clones, some missing. The table includes 45,000 to 55,000 clones, 90% to 95% detected once. The receptor's source is a man between 25 and 39 years old in good health. The specimen sequenced was blood.

CDR3 bases: TGTGCCAGCAGTGACTCGGGGGCGGGAGGGACCAATGAGCAGTTCTTC. This codes for CASSDSGAGGTNEQFF. The chain employs TRBV6-4 and TRBJ2-1; 9 bases match TRBD2. V lost 0 bases and J lost 6; bases outside the gene matches: 6. The CDR3 extends over 16 amino acids. CDR1 and CDR2 from the germline V gene are MRHNA and SNTAGT.